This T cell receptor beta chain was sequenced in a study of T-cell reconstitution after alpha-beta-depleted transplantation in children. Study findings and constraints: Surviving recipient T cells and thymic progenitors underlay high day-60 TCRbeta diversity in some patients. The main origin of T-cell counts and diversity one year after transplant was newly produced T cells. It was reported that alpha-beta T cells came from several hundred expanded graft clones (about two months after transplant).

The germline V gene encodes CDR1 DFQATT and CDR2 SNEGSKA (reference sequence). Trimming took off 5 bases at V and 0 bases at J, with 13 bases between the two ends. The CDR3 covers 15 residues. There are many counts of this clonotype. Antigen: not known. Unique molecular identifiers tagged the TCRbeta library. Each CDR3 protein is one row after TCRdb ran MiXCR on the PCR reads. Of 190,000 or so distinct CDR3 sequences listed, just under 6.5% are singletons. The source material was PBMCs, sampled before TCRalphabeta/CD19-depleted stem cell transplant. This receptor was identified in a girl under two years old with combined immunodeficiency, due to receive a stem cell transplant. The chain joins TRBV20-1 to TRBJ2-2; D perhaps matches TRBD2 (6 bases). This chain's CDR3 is CSASTSPTNTGELFF. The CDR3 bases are TGCAGTGCTTCCACTAGCCCAACGAACACCGGGGAGCTGTTTTTT.